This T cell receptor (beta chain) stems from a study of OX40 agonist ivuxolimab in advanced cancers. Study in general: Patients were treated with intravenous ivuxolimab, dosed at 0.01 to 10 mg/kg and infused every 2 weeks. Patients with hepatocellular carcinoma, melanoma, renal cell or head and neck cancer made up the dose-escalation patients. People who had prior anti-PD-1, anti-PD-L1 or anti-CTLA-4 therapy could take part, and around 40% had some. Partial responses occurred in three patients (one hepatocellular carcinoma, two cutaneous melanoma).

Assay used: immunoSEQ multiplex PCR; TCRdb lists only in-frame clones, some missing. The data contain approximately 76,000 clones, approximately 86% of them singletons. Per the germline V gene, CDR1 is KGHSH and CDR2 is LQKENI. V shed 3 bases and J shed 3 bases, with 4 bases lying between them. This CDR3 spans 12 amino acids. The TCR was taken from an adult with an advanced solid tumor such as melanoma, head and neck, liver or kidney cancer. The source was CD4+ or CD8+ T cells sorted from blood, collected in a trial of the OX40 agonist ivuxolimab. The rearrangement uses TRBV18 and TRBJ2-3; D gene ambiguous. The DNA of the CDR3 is TGTGCCAGCTCACCGACTACAGATACGCAGTATTTT. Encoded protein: CASSPTTDTQYF.